This entry is about one T cell receptor (beta chain). CDR1 MNHEY and CDR2 SVGAGI come from the germline V gene. The CDR3 is 15 amino acids. V trimming: 4 bases; J trimming: 1 base; junction bases outside the gene matches: 7. Libraries were prepared by immunoSEQ multiplex PCR; TCRdb keeps only in-frame clonotypes and omits some of them. The sample consists of about 270,000 clones, approximately 91% of them appearing once. This entry is derived from a study of blood T cell repertoires in COVID-19. The sequenced sample consisted of PBMCs or T cells enriched from blood (not recorded which). This sequence was found in a woman between 35 and 50 years old with acute COVID-19. The rearrangement links TRBV6-5 to TRBJ2-7, with TRBD2 identical over 7 bases. The DNA for the CDR3 is TGTGCCAGCAGTTCCGCGGCTAGCGGTTCCTACGAGCAGTACTTC. This sequence encodes CASSSAASGSYEQYF.